This TCR beta chain was captured in a study of cytomegalovirus exposure and HLA in healthy donors (dated by TCRdb to 2015 to 2018). At the level of the whole study: An earlier analysis of 587 of the donors reported 276 Gb of sequence data and about 120 million unique TCR beta sequences obtained from roughly 170 million T cells. The aim of the study was to test whether cataloging public T cell receptors could identify signatures of past pathogen exposure. Of the 300 to 400 genotyped donors, approximately 82% fell in the genetic ancestry cluster associated with self-reported Caucasian donors. HLA typing included class I and class II loci at four-digit resolution. Donor age, sex, ethnicity and CMV serostatus were compiled alongside the repertoire data. An early release that covered some 640 HLA-typed donors contained around 330 gigabases of sequencing data and 65 million to 100 million unique TCR sequences. Along with the approximately 620-subject first cohort, a separate validation cohort of around 110 different subjects was used. All discovery cohort repertoires had been generated on a single sequencing platform. In a later genetic analysis, genome-wide SNP genotypes for about three fifths of the 666 donors were used, and that subset was treated as a discovery cohort. In an earlier analysis of over 550 of the donors, high-throughput TCR beta sequencing was used to judge whether each TCR beta V gene segment behaved as functional or pseudogenic. Among 398 genotyped donors of the cohort, an average of 235,054 unique TCR beta nucleotide sequences were sequenced per donor, approximately 20% of them non-productive. Rather than drawing on any new phenotypic data, the later analysis identified candidate immune exposures from TCR beta sequences and the way those sequences occurred across donors. The T cell repertoires of around 730 subjects were profiled by immunosequencing and related to cytomegalovirus serostatus. Roughly 5 DR-DQ haplotypes were treated as single units for association and clustering because of strong linkage in the cohort. To predict cytomegalovirus infection status, the study combined high-throughput TCR immunosequencing, statistical association of individual TCRs with disease status, and machine learning. The number of typed donors differed by locus: 629-630 for A, B, C, DRB1 and DQB1; 522 for DQA1; about 600 for DPA1; and some 450 for DPB1. A later analysis re-examined previously published TCR beta repertoires from more than 650 donors and added high-resolution HLA genotyping to investigate patterns of TCR occurrence.

What the research found in general, with its limitations: Because counts were too low, under 20 rarely observed V segments, including chromosome 9 orphons, were left out of the earlier analysis of 500 to 750 of the donors. Broadly in line with IMGT annotations, most TCR beta V segments showed up in productive rearrangements about 87% or about 30% of the time in an earlier analysis of several hundred of the donors. Because HLA typing was missing for some donors at each locus, association tests included only the typed subset. Most TCR sequences were seen in very few donors, while some public TCRs were found in many individuals. The only immune exposure information available for the cohort was CMV serostatus. In a later genetic analysis, a missense DCLRE1C variant was associated with V-gene and J-gene trimming of TCR beta chains, and the association was replicated in an independent cohort. According to a later analysis, TCR association rates differed among HLA loci, with DRB1 alleles showing the most associated TCRs and HLA-C alleles showing the fewest. When HLA alleles, especially DR and DQ, strongly co-occurred, attributing TCR associations to individual alleles was difficult. In a later analysis, HLA-associated TCR beta chains were found to be more clonally expanded and to have lower generation probabilities than equally common non-associated chains. The sequencing pipeline was judged likely to have produced a cluster of highly shared sequence variants as a technical artifact. In both the original and validation cohorts, the classifier was reported to diagnose cytomegalovirus status with high specificity and sensitivity. A later analysis found that most CMV-associated TCR beta chains appeared HLA-restricted, with HLA associations seemingly driven largely by CMV exposure. Some IMGT-functional V segments, including TRBV6-2 and TRBV6-3, could not be distinguished by the 87-base-pair reads and were therefore excluded. The authors suggested that the approach could potentially be extended to other disease states and immunological phenotypes. The study listed 150 to 200 TCR beta chains as associated with cytomegalovirus. A further reported finding was that TCR beta sequences accurately predicted the HLA-A and HLA-B alleles for most subjects in the first cohort. According to a later analysis, parvovirus B19, influenza, CMV and Epstein-Barr virus appeared linked to several top co-occurrence clusters. A later genetic analysis reported fewer N-insertions in productive TCRs among donors in an Asian-associated ancestry cluster than the roughly 700-donor mean. In a later analysis, some 18,000 TCR beta sequences were associated with specific HLA alleles at a false discovery rate of 0.05. Only TCR beta chains were sequenced in this cohort, and the absence of alpha or paired-chain data limited detectable features. In vitro tests confirmed that a few of the cytomegalovirus-associated TCR beta chains recognize cytomegalovirus antigens. The presence/absence analyses assumed that sequencing depth was roughly uniform across donors, and that assumption may not be true. Correlated functional status among segregating V segments might be attributable to linkage disequilibrium, but an unknown experimental factor could not be ruled out.

About this clone: The target of this receptor is not known. Base qualities are not at hand, and no much larger clone is one base apart.

Trimming removed 4 bases from V and 1 base from J; the gene matches leave 3 bases unexplained. The CDR3 goes from the cysteine to the phenylalanine over 15 residues. Only the CDR3 portion is preserved as DNA: 45 bases, with reading frame beginning at the first base. Taken from the germline V gene, the CDR1 and CDR2 loops are ENHRY and SYGVKD. The cohort comprised 666 healthy bone marrow donors. At the time of sampling, every cohort member was nominally healthy, though immune exposures that went unrecorded were likely present. The donor tested CMV seronegative and was one of the 352 seronegative cohort members. Every donor gave a peripheral blood sample, and the peripheral blood mononuclear cells from that sample were used for TCR beta sequencing. The Qiagen DNeasy Blood Extraction Kit was used to extract genomic DNA from the blood cell samples. The library was produced with the immunoSEQ multiplex PCR assay. A mixture of 60 forward primers for TCR Vbeta segments and 13 reverse primers for TCR Jbeta segments was used in the multiplex PCR. A multiplex PCR assay on genomic DNA amplified the CDR3 region of rearranged TCR beta genes. The amplified TCR beta libraries were sequenced on the Illumina HiSeq System as 87-base-pair reads. The study's processing was this. Across the 600 to 700 repertoires, a later analysis counted around 80 million unique TCR beta chains, 8.5 million to 12 million of which were shared by at least two donors. Raw reads were error-corrected and collapsed into unique sequences by a nearest-neighbor algorithm in which closely related sequences were merged to remove PCR and sequencing errors. V, D and J gene segments were assigned by aligning CDR3 sequences to IMGT reference sequences. Each retained sequence needed at least a six-nucleotide match to both a V gene segment and a J gene segment. Rearrangements were called productive when the CDR3 lacked stop codons and stayed in frame with V and J; all others were non-productive. CDR3 was defined according to IMGT convention as the region running from the second conserved V-encoded cysteine to the conserved J-encoded phenylalanine. The earlier analysis of around 640 of the donors excluded sequences that lacked an unambiguous match to a single V gene segment. In an earlier analysis of 450 to 700 of the donors, V segments were called functional above 56.7% productive rearrangements and were called segregating when the between-donor standard deviation exceeded 5%. A statistical classification framework was built to diagnose cytomegalovirus status from the catalog of TCR beta chain sequences. V and J gene assignment, in a later analysis, came from comparing TCR nucleotide sequences with IMGT/GENE-DB human TR gene sequences. In a later analysis, CDR3 sequences and most-parsimonious VDJ recombination scenarios were assigned using the TCRdist pipeline. In a later analysis, each TCR beta chain was defined by its CDR3 amino acid sequence together with its V-gene family, and reads lacking a unique V-gene family were excluded. A later analysis removed 592 highly shared, low-generation-probability nucleotide sequences to deal with suspected cross-contamination and a sequencing artifact. A later analysis calculated a clonal expansion index for each public chain from normalized within-repertoire ranks of inferred template counts. In a later analysis, generation probabilities were computed using a VDJ recombination model fitted to out-of-frame rearrangements, and the results were checked against IGoR. Hypergeometric tests were used in a later analysis to score TCR-TCR, TCR-HLA and TCR-CMV co-occurrence, with a repertoire-size bias correction applied to the TCR pairs. In a later analysis, false discovery rates were estimated by permuting HLA or CMV assignments 20 times. In a later analysis, co-occurring TCRs were grouped using DBSCAN, and TCRdist sequence similarity was added for clustering within HLA-allele-positive subsets. Repertoires with fewer than 30,000 or more than 120,000 public chains, plus five repertoires with anomalous nucleotide sharing, were excluded from co-occurrence clustering. This immuneACCESS table, as held by TCRdb, lists in-frame sequences with V and J called but not all clones. Of the missing ones, under half trace to an unresolved V gene in checked studies; the others have no known cause. V, J and clone size derive from that table, while D and trimming were established from the DNA sequence. The sample table holds 95,000 to 100,000 clones, of which approximately 76% were seen once. The ten largest clones capture around 4% of the sample.

The chain is made from TRBV10-3 and TRBJ1-2, with 10 junctional bases fitting TRBD1. This sequence was found in a man in his forties or fifties in good health and CMV-seronegative. The sequenced material came from PBMCs. The DNA is as follows: TGTGCCATCAGTGCGGGACAGGGGATTAACTATGGCTACACCTTC. This is translated as CAISAGQGINYGYTF.